Following are 7 T cell receptor beta chains from one sample sequenced in a study of blood T cell repertoires in COVID-19. The assay was immunoSEQ multiplex PCR, and TCRdb's table has in-frame clones only and misses some. Of 90,000 to 120,000 clones in the sample, 88% were seen once. Material: peripheral blood. The receptors stem from a man between 50 and 59 years old with active or convalescent COVID-19.

The gene calls are TRBV19 and TRBJ2-1, with 9 bases aligning to TRBD2. Per germline, CDR1 LNHDA and CDR2 SQIVND (reference sequence). J gave up 7 bases and V 5 bases, and 12 bases lay outside the gene matches. This CDR3 region has 16 residues. The CDR3 loop is CASSPLGSGGRNEQFF. CDR3 nucleotides: TGTGCCAGTAGTCCCCTCGGTAGCGGGGGTAGGAATGAGCAGTTCTTC.

The chain carries TRBV2 and TRBJ1-3; tentative D call: TRBD1 (6 bases). Germline V gene data show CDR1 as SNHLY and CDR2 as FYNNEI. The CDR3 has 14 residues. Trimming stripped 4 bases from V and 2 bases from J, with 9 bases between. The CDR3 bases are TGTGCCAGCAGTGCACAGGGTCCTGGAAACACCATATATTTT. This translates into CASSAQGPGNTIYF.

The chain combines TRBV6-6 with TRBJ2-7, with 10 bases lining up with TRBD1. Germline V CDR1 and CDR2: MNHNY, SVGAGI (reference sequence). This CDR3 contains 15 residues. V trimming: 4 bases; J trimming: 2 bases; junction bases outside the gene matches: 5. For the CDR3, the DNA is TGTGCCAGCAGTTCACCGGGACAGGGGACCTACGAGCAGTACTTC. It translates to CASSSPGQGTYEQYF.

This clone was counted a single time. The gene calls are TRBV14 and TRBJ1-5, with D uncertain. The CDR3 spans 13 residues. V lost 0 bases and J lost 7, with 7 bases in between. The germline V gene encodes CDR1 SGHDN and CDR2 FVKESK. DNA for the CDR3: TGTGCCAGCAGCCAAGACGGGGTCCAGCCCCAGCATTTT. Residues: CASSQDGVQPQHF.

This chain links TRBV11-2 with TRBJ1-2; 8 nucleotides line up with TRBD1. Germline CDR1 reads SGHAT; CDR2 reads FQNNGV. The CDR3 extends over 16 amino acids. V lost 4 bases to trimming and J lost 7 bases; unmatched junction nucleotides: 14. The CDR3 here is CASSSRATGDRSGYTF. As DNA, the CDR3 is TGTGCCAGCAGCTCCCGTGCGACAGGGGACCGAAGTGGCTACACCTTC.

This sequence joins TRBV5-6 and TRBJ2-7; 10 bases map to TRBD1. The length of the CDR3 is 15 residues. Germline CDR1 SGHDT, CDR2 YYEEEE. The V segment lost 3 bases and the J segment 3 bases; nucleotides outside the gene matches: 6. The CDR3 is CASSSGTGVDYEQYF. The CDR3 bases are TGTGCCAGCAGCTCCGGGACAGGGGTGGACTACGAGCAGTACTTC.

The chain links TRBV18 to TRBJ1-4, with 8 bases that match TRBD1. Germline values: CDR1 KGHSH, CDR2 LQKENI. The CDR3 has 17 residues. The ends lost 3 bases at V and 0 bases at J; junction bases unmatched: 6. The CDR3 loop reads CASSPRLQGATNEKLFF. DNA of the CDR3: TGTGCCAGCTCACCTAGGCTACAGGGGGCAACTAATGAAAAACTGTTTTTT.